This T cell receptor beta chain was captured by sequencing in a study of blood T cell repertoires in COVID-19. Whole-study context: The analysed material was cDNA or gDNA that came from T cells, B-cell-depleted T cells, or PBMCs.

TCRdb's copy holds only in-frame clones and misses some; the assay was immunoSEQ multiplex PCR. Of a few hundred thousand clones in the sample, 65% to 90% were seen once. Germline V gene lookup returns CDR1 GTSNPN and CDR2 SVGIG (reference sequence). The CDR3 extends over 15 amino acids. Unmatched junction bases numbered 2, after V lost 1 base and J lost 4 bases. Participant reports of clinical history set cohort assignment. The sequence derives from a woman in her twenties or thirties who had been exposed to COVID-19. The chain uses TRBV30 and TRBJ1-6; 9 bases are a match to TRBD1. Sequencing was performed on PBMCs or T cells enriched from blood (not recorded which). CDR3 loop: CAWSGGQGYNSPLHF. DNA for the CDR3: TGTGCCTGGAGTGGGGGACAGGGATATAATTCACCCCTCCACTTT.